The source of this T cell receptor beta chain is a study of T cells after yellow fever vaccination. It was through 5'RACE template switching that TCR cDNA was made, with a universal primer site and UMIs added. One entry per CDR3 protein, called by TCRdb with MiXCR from the 5' RACE reads. The sample carries 450,000 to 600,000 distinct CDR3 sequences, approximately 13% recorded once. As for this clonotype: Its antigen is currently unknown.

The CDR3 covers 14 residues. Germline V lookup: CDR1 LGHDT, CDR2 YNNKEL (reference sequence). V lost 4 bases and J lost 2; bases outside the gene matches: 5. General study points: Subsequent to the booster, the majority of primary-vaccination clones reappeared (roughly 96% CD4, approximately 90% CD8). The study noted that FACS-sorted repertoires could contain abundant clonotypes contaminating from the bulk population. Clonotypes shared by both compartments, CD4 and CD8, made up a small share.

J is TRBJ2-7 and V is TRBV3-1; 7 bases are a match to TRBD1. The receptor was isolated from a man aged 25 to 45 who received the YFV17D yellow fever vaccine. Sequenced here: PBMCs, sampled on the day of the yellow fever booster vaccination. DNA for the CDR3: TGTGCCAGCAGCCGGGGACAGACCGCCTACGAGCAGTACTTC. Its translation is CASSRGQTAYEQYF.